The rows below give T cell receptor beta chains drawn from one sample of a study of T cell responses to AZD1222 COVID-19 vaccine. Here immunoSEQ multiplex PCR was the method, and the copy in TCRdb shows in-frame clones only, minus some. The table shows about 140,000 clones, with approximately 95% occurring only once. Sequences were derived from peripheral blood, sampled on day 0 of MenACWY control vaccination. Receptors originate from an adult in good health. CDR3s include the opening cysteine and the closing phenylalanine or tryptophan. The D gene is left open where the match is weak. The size field is filled for only some rows; it gives once, few, many or a size class.

D	V	J	size	DNA	CDR3
-	TRBV6-1	TRBJ2-5	once	TGTGCCAGCAGTGAAGGCAGGGACCTGGAGACCCAGTACTTC	CASSEGRDLETQYF
-	TRBV9	TRBJ1-2	-	TGTGCCAGCAGCGCCCTGGGGGACCCAGCGGGAGGCTACACCTTC	CASSALGDPAGGYTF
-	TRBV7-9	TRBJ1-1	-	TGTGCCAGCAGCATTACGGGACGGACGAACACTGAAGCTTTCTTT	CASSITGRTNTEAFF
TRBD1	TRBV10-2	TRBJ2-7	-	TGCGCCAGCAGTGAGCTTAGGGACAGGAGCTCCTACGAGCAGTACTTC	CASSELRDRSSYEQYF
TRBD2	TRBV4-1	TRBJ2-5	-	TGCGCCAGCAGCCAAGACGGGGGGAAAGGTTACGGTTTCGGAGAGACCCAGTACTTC	CASSQDGGKGYGFGETQYF
TRBD1	TRBV4-1	TRBJ2-7	-	TGCGCCAGCCAGCCAAGATCCGGACAGGGGGCCTACGAGCAGTACTTC	CASQPRSGQGAYEQYF
-	TRBV3-1/TRBV3-2	TRBJ1-5	-	TGTGCCAGCAGCCAAGATTACGGGAATAGCAATCAGCCCCAGCATTTT	CASSQDYGNSNQPQHF
-	TRBV11-1	TRBJ2-5	-	TGTGCCAGCAGCTTATATAGGGAGACCCAGTACTTC	CASSLYRETQYF
TRBD1	TRBV5-1	TRBJ2-3	-	TGCGCCAGCAGCTTAGACAGGGGGAGCACAGATACGCAGTATTTT	CASSLDRGSTDTQYF
TRBD2	TRBV29-1	TRBJ2-7	once	TGCAGCGCAGAAGGACTAGCGGGACAAAGCGAGCAGTACTTC	CSAEGLAGQSEQYF
-	TRBV12-3/TRBV12-4	TRBJ1-1	-	TGTGCCAGCAGTTACGGGGGAGGGACTGAAGCTTTCTTT	CASSYGGGTEAFF
-	TRBV15	TRBJ2-1	-	TGTGCCACCAGCAGAGATTTCCAGGGCGATGAGCAGTTCTTC	CATSRDFQGDEQFF
-	TRBV3-1/TRBV3-2	TRBJ2-1	-	TGTGCCAGCAGCCTCCCCCAAGGCCGGGGTCGTCCCAATGAGCAGTTCTTC	CASSLPQGRGRPNEQFF
-	TRBV11-2	TRBJ1-1	-	TGTGCCAGCAGGCGCCGGGGGACTGAAGCTTTCTTT	CASRRRGTEAFF
TRBD1	TRBV4-2	TRBJ2-2	-	TGTGCCAGCAGCCAGACAGGGTCCGGGGAGCTGTTTTTT	CASSQTGSGELFF
TRBD1	TRBV6-5	TRBJ1-1	-	TGTGCCAGCAGACGGACAGGGGACACTGAAGCTTTCTTT	CASRRTGDTEAFF
-	TRBV24-1	TRBJ1-1	-	TGTGCCACCGCGGCGGGGCCCACTGAAGCTTTCTTT	CATAAGPTEAFF
-	TRBV9	TRBJ2-7	-	TGTGCCAGCAGCCGTGCGGGACAAGTCTACGAGCAGTACTTC	CASSRAGQVYEQYF
-	TRBV11-2	TRBJ2-1	-	TGTGCCAGCAGCCTATGGGGGAGAGGGACTCCAGAGCAGTTCTTC	CASSLWGRGTPEQFF
-	TRBV5-4	TRBJ1-4	-	TGTGCCAGCAGCTTGAGGGGGGATAATGAAAAACTGTTTTTT	CASSLRGDNEKLFF
-	TRBV5-1	TRBJ2-2	-	TGCGCCAGCAGCTATGGGGACACCGGGGAGCTGTTTTTT	CASSYGDTGELFF
TRBD1	TRBV3-1/TRBV3-2	TRBJ1-2	-	TGTGCCAGCAGCCCCCGGGACAGGGACCTCTATGGCTACACCTTC	CASSPRDRDLYGYTF
-	TRBV28	TRBJ1-2	-	TGTGCCAGCAGTTTTAAGGGTGACTATGGCTACACCTTC	CASSFKGDYGYTF
TRBD1	TRBV15	TRBJ1-1	-	TGTGCCACCAGCGGGAACAGGGGCCTCGTCGGGGAAGCTTTCTTT	CATSGNRGLVGEAFF
-	TRBV7-2	TRBJ2-7	-	TGTGCCAGCAGCCCAGCCGGGCTGGTCTCCTACGAGCAGTACTTC	CASSPAGLVSYEQYF
-	TRBV5-1	TRBJ1-1	-	TGCGCCAGCAGCTTGTTAGGAAACACTGAAGCTTTCTTT	CASSLLGNTEAFF
-	TRBV4-2	TRBJ2-7	-	TGTGCCAGCAGCCAGGAACCCGGGACCATAATCTACGAGCAGTACTTC	CASSQEPGTIIYEQYF
TRBD1	TRBV19	TRBJ1-2	-	TGTGCCAGTAGTGCTCGGGACAGCAGGTCCAGGTATGGCTACACCTTC	CASSARDSRSRYGYTF
-	TRBV24-1	TRBJ1-2	-	TGTGCCACCAGTGACGCCACTAATGGCTACACCTTC	CATSDATNGYTF
TRBD1	TRBV5-8	TRBJ1-2	-	TGTGCCAGCAGCCCGACAGGGCACTATGGCTACACCTTC	CASSPTGHYGYTF
-	TRBV5-1	TRBJ2-7	once	TGCGCCAGCAGCTTAATCCAGAACTCCTACGAGCAGTACTTC	CASSLIQNSYEQYF
-	TRBV7-9	TRBJ1-2	-	TGTGCCAGCACCACCTCGGGAGGTATAGCGGTCTATGGCTACACCTTC	CASTTSGGIAVYGYTF
TRBD1	TRBV2	TRBJ2-5	-	TGTGCCAGCAGTGCTGGACAGGGGGTATTAGGGACCCAGTACTTC	CASSAGQGVLGTQYF
-	TRBV6-2/TRBV6-3	TRBJ2-3	few	TGTGCCAGCAGTTACATGGGGACTGAAACTCTGAGCACAGATACGCAGTATTTT	CASSYMGTETLSTDTQYF
TRBD1	TRBV13	TRBJ1-1	-	TGTGCCAGCAGCCCCCTCGGACAGGGGGCCAATAACACTGAAGCTTTCTTT	CASSPLGQGANNTEAFF
TRBD1	TRBV9	TRBJ1-1	-	TGTGCCAGCAGCGTGGGACAGAAAAGAAAAAAGAGGATGAACACTGAAGCTTTCTTT	CASSVGQKRKKRMNTEAFF
TRBD1	TRBV2	TRBJ1-5	-	TGTGCCAGCAGTCAGAGACAGGGGGCAAGGGCGCCCCAGCATTTT	CASSQRQGARAPQHF
-	TRBV9	TRBJ1-1	-	TGTGCCAGCAGCCCGGGCCCTGCTACTGAAGCTTTCTTT	CASSPGPATEAFF
-	TRBV5-5	TRBJ1-2	once	TGTGCCAGCAGCTTGGAACAGGGAACGGGTAGTGGCTACACCTTC	CASSLEQGTGSGYTF
-	TRBV5-4	TRBJ2-7	-	TGTGCCAGCAGCCGGGACTTCGGCTACGAGCAGTACTTC	CASSRDFGYEQYF
TRBD1	TRBV5-3	TRBJ1-1	-	TGTGCCTATAATAAACTCCGGGACAGGGTAAATGGGGTCTTT	CAYNKLRDRVNGVF
TRBD1	TRBV6-5	TRBJ2-7	-	TGTGCCAGCGGAAGACAGGGTTCGGTCGGCGAGCAGTACTTC	CASGRQGSVGEQYF